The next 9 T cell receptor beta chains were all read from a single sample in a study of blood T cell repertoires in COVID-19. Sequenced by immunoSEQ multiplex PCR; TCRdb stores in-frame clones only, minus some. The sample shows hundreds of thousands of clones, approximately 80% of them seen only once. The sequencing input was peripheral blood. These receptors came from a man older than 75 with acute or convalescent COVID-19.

Here the CDR3 DNA reads TGCGCCAGCAGCCAAGATCCCTCGACAGGGGGTCAGCCCCAGCATTTT. As protein: CASSQDPSTGGQPQHF. The chain recombines TRBV4-1 with TRBJ1-5, with 9 bases lining up with TRBD1. This CDR3 has 16 residues. J was trimmed by 6 bases and V by 0 bases; bases with no gene match: 6. Germline values: CDR1 MGHRA, CDR2 YSYEKL.

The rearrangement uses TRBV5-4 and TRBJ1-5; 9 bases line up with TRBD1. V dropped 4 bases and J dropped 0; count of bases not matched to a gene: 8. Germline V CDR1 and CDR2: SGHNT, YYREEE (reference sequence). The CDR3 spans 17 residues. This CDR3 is CASSMGTGMDSNQPQHF. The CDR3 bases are TGTGCCAGCAGCATGGGGACAGGGATGGATAGCAATCAGCCCCAGCATTTT.

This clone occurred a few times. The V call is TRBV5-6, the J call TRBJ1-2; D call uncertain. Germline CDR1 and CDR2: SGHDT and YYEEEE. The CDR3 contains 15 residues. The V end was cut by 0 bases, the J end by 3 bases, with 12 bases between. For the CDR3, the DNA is TGTGCCAGCAGCTTGGCCGGGTCGCTCGACTATGGCTACACCTTC. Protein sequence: CASSLAGSLDYGYTF.

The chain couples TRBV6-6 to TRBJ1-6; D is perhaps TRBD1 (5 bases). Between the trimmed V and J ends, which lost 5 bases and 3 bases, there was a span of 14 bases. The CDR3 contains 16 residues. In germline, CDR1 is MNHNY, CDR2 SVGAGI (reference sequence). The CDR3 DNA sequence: TGTGCCAGCAGTCACAAAGGGGCTGTCTATAATTCACCCCTCCACTTT. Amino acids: CASSHKGAVYNSPLHF.

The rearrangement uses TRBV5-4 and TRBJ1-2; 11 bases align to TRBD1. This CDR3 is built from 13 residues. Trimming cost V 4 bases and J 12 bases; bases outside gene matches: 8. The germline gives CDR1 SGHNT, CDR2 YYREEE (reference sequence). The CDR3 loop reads CASSLPGQGVNTF. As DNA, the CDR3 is TGTGCCAGCAGCCTCCCGGGACAGGGGGTTAACACCTTC.

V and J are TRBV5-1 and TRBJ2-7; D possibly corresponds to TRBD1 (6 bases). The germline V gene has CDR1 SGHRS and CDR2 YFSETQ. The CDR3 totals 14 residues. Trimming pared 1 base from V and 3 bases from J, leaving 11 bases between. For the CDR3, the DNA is TGCGCCAGCAGCTTGAGGGGGATCGTCTACGAGCAGTACTTC. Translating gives CASSLRGIVYEQYF.

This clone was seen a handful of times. CDR3 sequence (DNA): TGCGCCAGCAGCTTGGGAGCGGGGGGGCCAAACTACGAGCAGTACTTC. The encoded protein is CASSLGAGGPNYEQYF. The chain combines TRBV5-1 with TRBJ2-7; 10 bases match TRBD2. The CDR3 loop spans 16 amino acids. Germline CDR1 reads SGHRS; CDR2 reads YFSETQ. V dropped 0 bases and J dropped 3; count of bases not matched to a gene: 6.

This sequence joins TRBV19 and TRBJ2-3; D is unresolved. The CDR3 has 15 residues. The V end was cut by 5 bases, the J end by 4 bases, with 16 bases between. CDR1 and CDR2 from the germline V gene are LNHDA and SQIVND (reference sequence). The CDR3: CASSGRQGSADTQYF. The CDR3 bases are TGTGCCAGTAGTGGTCGACAAGGCTCCGCAGATACGCAGTATTTT.

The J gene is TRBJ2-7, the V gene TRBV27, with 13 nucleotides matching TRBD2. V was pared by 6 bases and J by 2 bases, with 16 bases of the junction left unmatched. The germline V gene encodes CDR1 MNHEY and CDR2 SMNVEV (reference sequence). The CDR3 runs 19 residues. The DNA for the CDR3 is TGTGCCAGCAGCCGTTCAGGGGCCCTACTAGCGGGAGGGACCTACGAGCAGTACTTC. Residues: CASSRSGALLAGGTYEQYF.